The 2 T cell receptor beta chains below all came from one sample that was sequenced in a study of cytomegalovirus exposure and HLA in healthy donors. PCR used 60 Vbeta primers and 13 Jbeta primers. Sequenced by immunoSEQ multiplex PCR; TCRdb stores in-frame clones only, minus some. The sample includes about 78,000 clones, around 70% of them seen just once. What was sequenced was PBMCs. The receptors here all came from a woman aged 40 to 49 in good health and CMV-seropositive.

There are a few counts of this clone. DNA for the CDR3: TGTGCCAGCGGCGTTTTTGGGGCAGGAAATCAGCCCCAGCATTTT. Translated, it gives CASGVFGAGNQPQHF. The rearrangement uses TRBV28 and TRBJ1-5; D is possibly TRBD1 (5 bases). This CDR3 has 15 residues. The ends were cut back, 8 bases at V and 4 bases at J, with 18 bases in the middle. Per the germline V gene, CDR1 is MDHEN and CDR2 is SYDVKM.

This clone was recorded once. The CDR3 nucleotides read TGTGCCTGGAGTGTGGGAGTGAACACCGGGGAGCTGTTTTTT. Translating it yields CAWSVGVNTGELFF. The genes are TRBV30 and TRBJ2-2; D perhaps matches TRBD2 (5 bases). V shed 0 bases and J shed 1 base, with 6 bases lying between them. The V gene's germline CDR1 is GTSNPN and CDR2 SVGIG (reference sequence). The CDR3 consists of 14 residues.